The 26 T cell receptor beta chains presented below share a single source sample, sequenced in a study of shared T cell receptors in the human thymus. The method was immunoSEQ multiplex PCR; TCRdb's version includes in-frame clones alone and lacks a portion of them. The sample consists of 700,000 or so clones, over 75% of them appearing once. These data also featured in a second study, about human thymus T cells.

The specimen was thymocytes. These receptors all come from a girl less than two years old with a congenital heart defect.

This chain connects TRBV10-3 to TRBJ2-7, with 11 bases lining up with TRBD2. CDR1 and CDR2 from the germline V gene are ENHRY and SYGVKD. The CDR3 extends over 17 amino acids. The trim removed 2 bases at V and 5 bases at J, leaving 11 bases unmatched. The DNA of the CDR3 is TGTGCCATCAGTGAGACTGATAGCGGGGGGGCGAGCGACGAGCAGTACTTC. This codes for CAISETDSGGASDEQYF.

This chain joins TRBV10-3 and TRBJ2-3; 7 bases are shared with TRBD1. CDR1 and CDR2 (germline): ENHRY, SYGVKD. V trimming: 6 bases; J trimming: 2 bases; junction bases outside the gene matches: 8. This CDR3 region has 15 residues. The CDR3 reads CAISQQGRDTDTQYF. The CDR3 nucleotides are TGTGCCATCAGCCAACAGGGGAGAGACACAGATACGCAGTATTTT.

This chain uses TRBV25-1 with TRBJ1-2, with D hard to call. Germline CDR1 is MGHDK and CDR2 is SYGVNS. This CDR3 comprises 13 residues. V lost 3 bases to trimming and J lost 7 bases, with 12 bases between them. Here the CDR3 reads CASSEDRGRGYTF. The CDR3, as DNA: TGTGCCAGCAGTGAGGACCGGGGTCGTGGCTACACCTTC.

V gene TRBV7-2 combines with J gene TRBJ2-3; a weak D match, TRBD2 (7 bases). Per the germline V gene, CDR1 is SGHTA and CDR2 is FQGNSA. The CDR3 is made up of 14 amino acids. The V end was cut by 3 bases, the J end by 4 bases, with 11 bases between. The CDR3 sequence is CASSLGGQADTQYF. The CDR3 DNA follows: TGTGCCAGCAGCTTGGGGGGGCAGGCAGATACGCAGTATTTT.

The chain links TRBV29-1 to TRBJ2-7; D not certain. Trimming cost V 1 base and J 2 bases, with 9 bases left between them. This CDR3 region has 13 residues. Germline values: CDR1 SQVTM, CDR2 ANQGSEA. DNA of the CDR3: TGCAGCGTTGAAGGAGTGTCACCCTACGAGCAGTACTTC. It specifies CSVEGVSPYEQYF.

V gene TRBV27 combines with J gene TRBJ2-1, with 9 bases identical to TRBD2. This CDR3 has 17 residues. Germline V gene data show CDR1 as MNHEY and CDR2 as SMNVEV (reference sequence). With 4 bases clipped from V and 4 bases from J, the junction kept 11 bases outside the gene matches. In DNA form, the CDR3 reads TGTGCCAGCAGTTCTGCAGGGAAGCGGGGGGCTTACAATGAGCAGTTCTTC. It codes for CASSSAGKRGAYNEQFF.

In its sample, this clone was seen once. CDR3 nucleotide sequence: TGCGCCAGCAGCCAAGGTCCTCCTGTCTCCCTAAGCACAGATACGCAGTATTTT. Residues: CASSQGPPVSLSTDTQYF. The chain has TRBV4-1 and TRBJ2-3, with no clear D. The CDR3 contains 18 residues. In germline, CDR1 is MGHRA, CDR2 YSYEKL. Trimming shortened V by 1 base and J by 0 bases, and 17 bases separated the two germline ends.

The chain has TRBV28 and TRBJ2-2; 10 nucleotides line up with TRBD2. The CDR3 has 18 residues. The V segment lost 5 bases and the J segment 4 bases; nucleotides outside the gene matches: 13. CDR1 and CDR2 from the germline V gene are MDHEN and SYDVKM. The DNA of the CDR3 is TGTGCCAGCAGTAGACAGCTACTAGCGGGGTCGGGCACCGGGGAGCTGTTTTTT. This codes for CASSRQLLAGSGTGELFF.

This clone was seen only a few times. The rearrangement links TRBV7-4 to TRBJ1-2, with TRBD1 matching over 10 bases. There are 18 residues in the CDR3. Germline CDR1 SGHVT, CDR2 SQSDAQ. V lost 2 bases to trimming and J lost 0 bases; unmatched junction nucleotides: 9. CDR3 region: CASSLLGQGDITNYGYTF. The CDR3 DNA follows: TGTGCCAGCAGCTTACTCGGACAGGGGGACATAACTAACTATGGCTACACCTTC. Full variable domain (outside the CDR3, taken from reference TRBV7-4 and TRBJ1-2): GAGVSQSPRYKVAKRGRDVALRCDSISGHVTLYWYRQTLGQGSEVLTYSQSDAQRDKSGRPSGRFSAERPERSVSTLKIQRTEQGDSAVYLCASSLLGQGDITNYGYTFGSGTRLTVV.

CDR3 sequence reads: CASSSGGTYEQYF. As DNA, the CDR3 is TGTGCCAGCAGTTCCGGGGGTACCTACGAGCAGTACTTC. The J gene is TRBJ2-7, the V gene TRBV5-4; possibly TRBD2 for D (6 bases). Trimming stripped 5 bases from V and 2 bases from J, with 11 bases between. The CDR3 totals 13 residues. Germline V gene data show CDR1 as SGHNT and CDR2 as YYREEE (reference sequence).

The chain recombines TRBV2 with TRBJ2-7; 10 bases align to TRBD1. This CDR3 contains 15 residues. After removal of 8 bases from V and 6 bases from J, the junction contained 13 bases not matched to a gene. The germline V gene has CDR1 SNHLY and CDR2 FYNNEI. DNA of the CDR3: TGTGCCAGCCTGTGGTCAGGACAGGGGGGCTCCGAGCAGTACTTC. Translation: CASLWSGQGGSEQYF.

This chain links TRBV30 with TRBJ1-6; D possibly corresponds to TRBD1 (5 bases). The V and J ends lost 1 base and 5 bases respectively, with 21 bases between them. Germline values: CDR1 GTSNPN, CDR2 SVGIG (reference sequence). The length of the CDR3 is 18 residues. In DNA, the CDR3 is TGTGCCTGGAGTGAGCCCTTATCCGGGACGGGAGATAATTCACCCCTCCACTTT. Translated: CAWSEPLSGTGDNSPLHF. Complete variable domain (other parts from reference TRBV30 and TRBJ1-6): SQTIHQWPATLVQPVGSPLSLECTVEGTSNPNLYWYRQAAGRGLQLLFYSVGIGQISSEVPQNLSASRPQDRQFILSSKKLLLSDSGFYLCAWSEPLSGTGDNSPLHFGNGTRLTVT.

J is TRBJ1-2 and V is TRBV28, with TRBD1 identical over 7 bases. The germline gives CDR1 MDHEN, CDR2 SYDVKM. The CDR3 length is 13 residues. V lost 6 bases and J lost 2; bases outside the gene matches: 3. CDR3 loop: CASSPGQNYGYTF. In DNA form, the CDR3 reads TGTGCCAGCAGCCCGGGACAGAACTATGGCTACACCTTC.

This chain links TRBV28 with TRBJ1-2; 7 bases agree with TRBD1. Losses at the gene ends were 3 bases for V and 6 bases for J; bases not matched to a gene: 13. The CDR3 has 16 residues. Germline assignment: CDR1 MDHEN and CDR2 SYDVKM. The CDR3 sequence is CASSFPDRLGPHGYTF. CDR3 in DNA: TGTGCCAGCAGTTTCCCGGACAGGCTCGGCCCCCATGGCTACACCTTC.

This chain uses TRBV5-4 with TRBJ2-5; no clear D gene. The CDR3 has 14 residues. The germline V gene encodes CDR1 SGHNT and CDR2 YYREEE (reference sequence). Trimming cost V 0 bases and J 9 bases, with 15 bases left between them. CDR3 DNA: TGTGCCAGCAGCTTGGTGGAGCCGATGTCGGCCCAGTACTTC. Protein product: CASSLVEPMSAQYF.

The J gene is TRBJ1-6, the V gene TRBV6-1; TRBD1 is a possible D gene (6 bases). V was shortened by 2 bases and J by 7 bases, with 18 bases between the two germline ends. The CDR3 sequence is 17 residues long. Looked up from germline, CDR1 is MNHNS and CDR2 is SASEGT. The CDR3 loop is CASSELQGFTWNSPLHF. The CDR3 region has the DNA TGTGCCAGCAGTGAACTTCAGGGGTTTACGTGGAATTCACCCCTCCACTTT.

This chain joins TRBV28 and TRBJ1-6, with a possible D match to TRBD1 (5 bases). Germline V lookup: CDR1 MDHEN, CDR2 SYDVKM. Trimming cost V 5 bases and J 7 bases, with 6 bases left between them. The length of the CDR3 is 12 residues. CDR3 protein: CASSGGNSPLHF. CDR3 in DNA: TGTGCCAGCAGTGGGGGGAATTCACCCCTCCACTTT.

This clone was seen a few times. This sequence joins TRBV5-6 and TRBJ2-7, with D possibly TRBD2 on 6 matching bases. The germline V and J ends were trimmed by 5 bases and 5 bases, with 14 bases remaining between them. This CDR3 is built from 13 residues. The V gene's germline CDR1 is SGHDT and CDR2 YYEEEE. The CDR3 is CASSSPQRDEQYF. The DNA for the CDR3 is TGTGCCAGCAGTTCCCCTCAGCGGGACGAGCAGTACTTC.

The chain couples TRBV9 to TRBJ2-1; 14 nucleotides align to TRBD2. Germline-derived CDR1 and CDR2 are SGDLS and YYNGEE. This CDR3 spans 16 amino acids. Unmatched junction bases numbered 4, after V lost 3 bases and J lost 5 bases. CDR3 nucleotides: TGTGCCAGCAGCGCGGGACTAGCGGGGGACAACAATGAGCAGTTCTTC. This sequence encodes CASSAGLAGDNNEQFF.

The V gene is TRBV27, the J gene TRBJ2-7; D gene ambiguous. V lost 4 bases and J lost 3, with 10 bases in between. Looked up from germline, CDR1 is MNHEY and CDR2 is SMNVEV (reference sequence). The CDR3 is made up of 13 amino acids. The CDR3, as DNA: TGTGCCAGCAGTTCTGCGATCTACTACGAGCAGTACTTC. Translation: CASSSAIYYEQYF.

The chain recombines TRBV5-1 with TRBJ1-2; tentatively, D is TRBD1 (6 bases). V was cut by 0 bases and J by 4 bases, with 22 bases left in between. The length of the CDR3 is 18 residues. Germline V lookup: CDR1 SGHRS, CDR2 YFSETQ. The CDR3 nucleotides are TGCGCCAGCAGCTTGGTACAAAAGGACAGTTTCTGTCCCTATGGCTACACCTTC. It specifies CASSLVQKDSFCPYGYTF.

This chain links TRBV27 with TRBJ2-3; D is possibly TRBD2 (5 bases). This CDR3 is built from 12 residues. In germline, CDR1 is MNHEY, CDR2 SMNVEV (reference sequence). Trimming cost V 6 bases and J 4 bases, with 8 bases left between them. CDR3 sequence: CASRDLPDTQYF. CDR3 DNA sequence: TGTGCCAGCAGGGACTTACCAGATACGCAGTATTTT.

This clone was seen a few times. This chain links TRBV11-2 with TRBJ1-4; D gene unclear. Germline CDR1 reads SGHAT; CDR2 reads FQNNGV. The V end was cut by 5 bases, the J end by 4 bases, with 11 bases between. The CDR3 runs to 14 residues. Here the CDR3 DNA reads TGTGCCAGCAGCCCTGGGGAGGATAATGAAAAACTGTTTTTT. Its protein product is CASSPGEDNEKLFF.

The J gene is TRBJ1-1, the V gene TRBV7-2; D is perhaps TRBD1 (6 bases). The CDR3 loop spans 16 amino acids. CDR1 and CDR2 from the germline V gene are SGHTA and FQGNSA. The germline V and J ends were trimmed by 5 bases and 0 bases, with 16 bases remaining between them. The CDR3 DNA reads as TGTGCCAGCAGCCAGAGCACAGGGAGTCTGAACACTGAAGCTTTCTTT. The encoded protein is CASSQSTGSLNTEAFF.

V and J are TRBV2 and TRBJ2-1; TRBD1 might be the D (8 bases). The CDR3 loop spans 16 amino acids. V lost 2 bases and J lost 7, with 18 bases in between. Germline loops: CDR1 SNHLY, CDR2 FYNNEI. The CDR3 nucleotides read TGTGCCAGCAGTGAACGCCTTAACAGGGGGGGAAATGAGCAGTTCTTC. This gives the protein CASSERLNRGGNEQFF. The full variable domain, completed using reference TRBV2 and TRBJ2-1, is EPEVTQTPSHQVTQMGQEVILRCVPISNHLYFYWYRQILGQKVEFLVSFYNNEISEKSEIFDDQFSVERPDGSNFTLKIRSTKLEDSAMYFCASSERLNRGGNEQFFGPGTRLTVL.

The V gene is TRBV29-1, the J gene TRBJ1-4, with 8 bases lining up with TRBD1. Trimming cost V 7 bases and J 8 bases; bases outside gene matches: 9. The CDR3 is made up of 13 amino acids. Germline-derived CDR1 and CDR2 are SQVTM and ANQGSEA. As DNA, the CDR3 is TGCAGCGCCCTAGGACAGGGCGAGGAAAAACTGTTTTTT. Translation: CSALGQGEEKLFF.